Below are 27 T cell receptor beta chains sequenced from a single sample in a study of T-cell reconstitution after alpha-beta-depleted transplantation in children. Unique molecular identifiers were used to barcode this TCRbeta library. TCRdb re-called the PCR reads with MiXCR, one entry per CDR3 protein. The sample yields 500,000 to 600,000 distinct CDR3 sequences, 15% to 20% seen once. Source: PBMCs from the stem cell graft donor, taken from the stem cell graft. All receptors derive from a human donor who donated a stem cell graft to a child with acute lymphoblastic leukemia.

The CDR3 DNA is TGCAGTGCTAGAGTCCGGGGGGTATATGGCTACACCTTC. Amino acid sequence: CSARVRGVYGYTF. The chain joins TRBV20-1 to TRBJ1-2; maybe TRBD1 (5 bases). Germline CDR1 reads DFQATT; CDR2 reads SNEGSKA (reference sequence). The CDR3 runs 13 residues. The germline V and J ends were trimmed by 1 base and 5 bases, with 11 bases remaining between them.

The chain is built from TRBV10-3 and TRBJ2-1, with TRBD2 matching over 10 bases. Germline assignment: CDR1 ENHRY and CDR2 SYGVKD. This CDR3 is 17 amino acids long. V lost 8 bases, J lost 4 bases, and 14 bases stayed unmatched. This chain's CDR3 is CAILRPPPAGGYNEQFF. The DNA of the CDR3 is TGTGCCATCCTACGCCCCCCCCCAGCGGGAGGGTACAATGAGCAGTTCTTC.

Only a few counts were recorded for this clonotype. The chain combines TRBV5-1 with TRBJ1-1; D may be TRBD1 (5 bases). This CDR3 comprises 12 residues. Per germline, CDR1 SGHRS and CDR2 YFSETQ. The germline V and J ends were trimmed by 7 bases and 8 bases, with 15 bases remaining between them. The CDR3 here is CASARLGEEAFF. In DNA form, the CDR3 reads TGCGCCAGCGCCCGTTTGGGGGAAGAAGCTTTCTTT.

CDR3 DNA sequence: TGTGCCAGCAGTCTGACATTTTACGAGCAGTACTTC. Translation: CASSLTFYEQYF. The chain uses TRBV6-6 and TRBJ2-7; D call uncertain. Per germline, CDR1 MNHNY and CDR2 SVGAGI (reference sequence). V was cut by 5 bases and J by 4 bases, with 9 bases left in between. The CDR3 runs 12 residues.

This clonotype has a handful of counts. The chain carries TRBV12-3 or TRBV12-4 and TRBJ2-5; TRBD2 aligns across 10 bases. The CDR3 covers 18 residues. J lost 4 bases, V lost 2 bases, and 13 bases had no gene match. In nucleotides, the CDR3 is TGTGCCAGCAGTTTAAGGCCTAGCGGGAGTCAGGGAGGAGAGACCCAGTACTTC. Translated, it gives CASSLRPSGSQGGETQYF.

CDR3 residues: CSAGETGGGYTF. In nucleotides, the CDR3 is TGCAGTGCTGGCGAGACGGGGGGAGGCTACACCTTC. The chain recombines TRBV20-1 with TRBJ1-2; D may be TRBD1 (5 bases). CDR3 size: 12 residues. The V end lost 5 bases, the J end lost 8 bases, and 15 bases lay between the germline ends. Germline V CDR1 and CDR2: DFQATT, SNEGSKA (reference sequence).

This clonotype appeared many times. The chain recombines TRBV5-1 with TRBJ2-7; D is unresolved. V was clipped by 7 bases and J by 0 bases, with 11 bases between them. CDR3 length equals 13 residues. Germline values: CDR1 SGHRS, CDR2 YFSETQ. DNA for the CDR3: TGCGCCAGCGAGCCCGACAACTCCTACGAGCAGTACTTC. Translating gives CASEPDNSYEQYF.

V usage is TRBV24-1 and J usage is TRBJ2-5; 12 bases map to TRBD2. J was trimmed by 3 bases and V by 1 base; bases with no gene match: 8. This CDR3 has 18 residues. Germline CDR1 and CDR2: KGHDR and SFDVKD. CDR3 sequence reads: CATSDLKSRLAGEETQYF. The DNA for the CDR3 is TGTGCCACCAGTGATTTAAAGTCGAGACTAGCGGGAGAAGAGACCCAGTACTTC.

This chain joins TRBV10-3 and TRBJ1-1; TRBD1 might be the D (5 bases). The length of the CDR3 is 14 residues. Deletions cut 7 bases from V and 0 bases from J, with 12 bases between. Germline-derived CDR1 and CDR2 are ENHRY and SYGVKD. The CDR3 protein is CAIKGPGLNTEAFF. For the CDR3, the DNA is TGTGCCATCAAAGGGCCGGGACTGAACACTGAAGCTTTCTTT.

This clonotype was counted only a few times. This chain uses TRBV5-1 with TRBJ2-7; D is unclear. This CDR3 is built from 14 residues. The V end was cut by 4 bases, the J end by 2 bases, with 13 bases between. CDR1 is SGHRS and CDR2 is YFSETQ in the germline V gene. CDR3 nucleotide sequence: TGCGCCAGCAGCCCAAGGAAGTATCCCTACGAGCAGTACTTC. Translated, it gives CASSPRKYPYEQYF.

J is TRBJ2-7 and V is TRBV5-1; 7 bases map to TRBD1. Germline V lookup: CDR1 SGHRS, CDR2 YFSETQ. The CDR3 extends over 13 amino acids. After removal of 3 bases from V and 3 bases from J, the junction contained 3 bases not matched to a gene. For the CDR3, the DNA is TGCGCCAGCAGCTACAGGGGTATCTACGAGCAGTACTTC. Protein product: CASSYRGIYEQYF.

J is TRBJ2-5 and V is TRBV6-1, with 14 bases identical to TRBD2. Unmatched junction bases numbered 8, after V lost 6 bases and J lost 5 bases. This CDR3 contains 16 residues. The germline CDR1 and CDR2 sequences are MNHNS and SASEGT. CDR3 nucleotide sequence: TGTGCCAGCAGCCCGGGACTAGCGGGAGTTTGGGAGACCCAGTACTTC. Translating gives CASSPGLAGVWETQYF.

The chain links TRBV6-2 or TRBV6-3 to TRBJ2-7; 12 bases fit TRBD2. V dropped 6 bases and J dropped 6; count of bases not matched to a gene: 24. The CDR3 spans 20 residues. Per the germline V gene, CDR1 is MNHEY and CDR2 is SVGEGT. This CDR3 is CASSRSASYGSLAGGGEQYF. The CDR3 region has the DNA TGTGCCAGCAGCCGCTCTGCTTCATACGGGTCACTAGCGGGAGGTGGCGAGCAGTACTTC.

The gene calls are TRBV14 and TRBJ1-3; D remains unclear. Per germline, CDR1 SGHDN and CDR2 FVKESK. With 0 bases removed from V and 0 bases from J, the gap between germline ends came to 9 bases. The CDR3 covers 16 residues. The CDR3 DNA follows: TGTGCCAGCAGCCAAGATACGGCTTTCTCTGGAAACACCATATATTTT. Amino acid sequence: CASSQDTAFSGNTIYF. The full variable domain, in which reference TRBV14 and TRBJ1-3 provide the parts outside the CDR3, is EAGVTQFPSHSVIEKGQTVTLRCDPISGHDNLYWYRRVMGKEIKFLLHFVKESKQDESGMPNNRFLAERTGGTYSTLKVQPAELEDSGVYFCASSQDTAFSGNTIYFGEGSWLTVV.

This clonotype turned up a few times. The chain couples TRBV9 to TRBJ2-1; D possibly corresponds to TRBD1 (5 bases). CDR1 and CDR2 (germline): SGDLS, YYNGEE. The CDR3 extends over 13 amino acids. The V gene lost 0 bases and the J gene lost 5 bases, with 6 bases spanning the gap. CDR3 sequence reads: CASSVGQNNEQFF. The CDR3 bases are TGTGCCAGCAGCGTAGGACAGAACAATGAGCAGTTCTTC.

This clonotype was picked up a small number of times. The V gene is TRBV4-2, the J gene TRBJ2-4; D not resolved. The CDR3 has 18 amino acids. Germline V gene data show CDR1 as LGHNA and CDR2 as YNFKEQ. Trimming took off 0 bases at V and 0 bases at J, with 15 bases between the two ends. The CDR3 here is CASSQDMTANIAKNIQYF. DNA for the CDR3: TGTGCCAGCAGCCAAGATATGACTGCTAATATAGCCAAAAACATTCAGTACTTC.

This rearrangement joins TRBV27 to TRBJ2-3; no clear D. V was pared by 5 bases and J by 5 bases, with 14 bases between. There are 14 residues in the CDR3. Germline loops: CDR1 MNHEY, CDR2 SMNVEV (reference sequence). The CDR3, as DNA: TGTGCCAGCAGTCCCTATTCCCCTAAAGATACGCAGTATTTT. This translates into CASSPYSPKDTQYF.

This clonotype was recorded a few times. The rearrangement uses TRBV5-1 and TRBJ2-3; TRBD1 agrees at 8 bases. J was trimmed by 0 bases and V by 4 bases; bases with no gene match: 4. The germline CDR1 and CDR2 sequences are SGHRS and YFSETQ. CDR3 length: 15 residues. CDR3 loop: CASSRNRGSTDTQYF. CDR3 nucleotide sequence: TGCGCCAGCAGCCGAAACAGGGGGAGCACAGATACGCAGTATTTT.

The chain is built from TRBV7-3 and TRBJ2-1; D might be TRBD2 (5 bases). The V end was cut by 5 bases, the J end by 8 bases, with 16 bases between. The CDR3 is 14 residues long. From germline, CDR1 is SGHTA and CDR2 FQGTGA. The CDR3 sequence is CASSPRGPADEQFF. Here the CDR3 DNA reads TGTGCCAGCAGCCCGCGAGGGCCAGCGGATGAGCAGTTCTTC.

This clonotype occurred many times. The chain recombines TRBV29-1 with TRBJ2-7; TRBD1 aligns across 12 bases. Per the germline V gene, CDR1 is SQVTM and CDR2 is ANQGSEA. V lost 0 bases to trimming and J lost 4 bases; unmatched junction nucleotides: 10. The CDR3 length is 17 residues. This CDR3 is CSVEDLTGTGGLYEQYF. DNA for the CDR3: TGCAGCGTTGAAGACCTTACCGGGACAGGGGGCTTGTACGAGCAGTACTTC.

This chain links TRBV19 with TRBJ1-1; D gene ambiguous. This CDR3 has 11 amino acids. Trimming cost V 7 bases and J 5 bases, with 8 bases left between them. Germline V gene lookup returns CDR1 LNHDA and CDR2 SQIVND (reference sequence). In nucleotides, the CDR3 is TGTGCCAGTAATGGTGGGACTGAAGCTTTCTTT. Its translation: CASNGGTEAFF.

The chain is built from TRBV29-1 and TRBJ2-5; no firm D call. The CDR3 spans 13 residues. The V end lost 3 bases, the J end lost 5 bases, and 13 bases lay between the germline ends. Germline-derived CDR1 and CDR2 are SQVTM and ANQGSEA. CDR3 DNA: TGCAGCGTTGATCTTTTAGTGGGGGAGACCCAGTACTTC. Its protein product is CSVDLLVGETQYF.

This clonotype was observed a handful of times. The germline gene is not matched at one end of the junction; a read error may be the cause. The CDR3 loop reads CRATGLAGVDPDTQYF. The CDR3 nucleotides read TGCAGAGCTACGGGACTAGCGGGTGTAGACCCAGATACGCAGTATTTT. The chain links TRBV20-1 to TRBJ2-3; 12 nucleotides agree with TRBD2. Germline CDR1 DFQATT, CDR2 SNEGSKA (reference sequence). The CDR3 is made up of 16 amino acids.

This clonotype was picked up a small number of times. V and J are TRBV5-1 and TRBJ2-1; 7 nucleotides line up with TRBD2. This CDR3 region has 13 residues. V lost 4 bases, J lost 13 bases, and 11 bases stayed unmatched. Germline V gene lookup returns CDR1 SGHRS and CDR2 YFSETQ. The CDR3 region is CASSPLWTRSQFF. For the CDR3, the DNA is TGCGCCAGCAGCCCCCTATGGACTAGGAGCCAGTTCTTC.

The chain carries TRBV5-1 and TRBJ1-4; 8 bases line up with TRBD1. This CDR3 region has 14 residues. CDR1 is SGHRS, CDR2 YFSETQ, per germline. The trim removed 4 bases at V and 8 bases at J, leaving 7 bases unmatched. The CDR3 sequence is CASSGQGAYEKLFF. CDR3 bases: TGCGCCAGCAGCGGCCAGGGGGCGTACGAAAAACTGTTTTTT.

The chain links TRBV18 to TRBJ2-1; maybe TRBD1 (5 bases). From germline, CDR1 is KGHSH and CDR2 LQKENI. Trimming stripped 4 bases from V and 4 bases from J, with 11 bases between. The CDR3 has 14 amino acids. CDR3 amino acids: CASSQTDRYNEQFF. CDR3 coding DNA: TGTGCCAGCTCACAGACCGACAGATACAATGAGCAGTTCTTC. Supplemented by reference TRBV18 and TRBJ2-1, the full variable domain reads NAGVMQNPRHLVRRRGQEARLRCSPMKGHSHVYWYRQLPEEGLKFMVYLQKENIIDESGMPKERFSAEFPKEGPSILRIQQVVRGDSAAYFCASSQTDRYNEQFFGPGTRLTVL.

This clonotype was seen a handful of times. J is TRBJ2-3 and V is TRBV14; D call uncertain. The CDR3 is 15 residues long. V was trimmed by 1 base and J by 12 bases, leaving 20 bases between them. Germline V gene sequence: CDR1 SGHDN, CDR2 FVKESK. The CDR3 DNA sequence: TGTGCCAGCAGCCAAGGGGGTATCACAACCCTCGATCAGTATTTT. Translated, it gives CASSQGGITTLDQYF.